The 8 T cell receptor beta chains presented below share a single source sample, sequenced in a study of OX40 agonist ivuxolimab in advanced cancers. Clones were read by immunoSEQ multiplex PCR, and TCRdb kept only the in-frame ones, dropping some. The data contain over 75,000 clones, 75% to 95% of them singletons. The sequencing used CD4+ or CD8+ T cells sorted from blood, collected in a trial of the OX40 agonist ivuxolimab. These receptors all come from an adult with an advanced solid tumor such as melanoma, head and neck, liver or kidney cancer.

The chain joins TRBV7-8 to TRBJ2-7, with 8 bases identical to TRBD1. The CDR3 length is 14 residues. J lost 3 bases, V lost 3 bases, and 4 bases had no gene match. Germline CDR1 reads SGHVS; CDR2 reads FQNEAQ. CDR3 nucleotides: TGTGCCAGCAGCTTGCTAGGGACAGGCTACGAGCAGTACTTC. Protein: CASSLLGTGYEQYF.

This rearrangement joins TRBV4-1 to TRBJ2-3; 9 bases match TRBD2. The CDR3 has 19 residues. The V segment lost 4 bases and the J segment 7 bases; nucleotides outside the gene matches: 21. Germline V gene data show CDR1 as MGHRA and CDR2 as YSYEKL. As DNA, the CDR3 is TGCGCCAGCAGCCCCGGGGTAATTAGGTTAGCGGGAGCAGGGAATACGCAGTATTTT. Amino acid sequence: CASSPGVIRLAGAGNTQYF.

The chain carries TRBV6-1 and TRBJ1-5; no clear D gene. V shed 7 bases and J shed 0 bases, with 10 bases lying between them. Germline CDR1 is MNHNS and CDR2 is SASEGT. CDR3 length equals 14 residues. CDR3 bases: TGTGCCAGCACGGAGAACAGTAGCAATCAGCCCCAGCATTTT. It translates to CASTENSSNQPQHF.

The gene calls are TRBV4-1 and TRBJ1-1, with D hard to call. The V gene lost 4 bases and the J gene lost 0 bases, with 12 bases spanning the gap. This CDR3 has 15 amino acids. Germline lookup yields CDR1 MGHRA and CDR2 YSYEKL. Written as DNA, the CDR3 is TGCGCCAGCAGCCTAACCCCCCGGATGAACACTGAAGCTTTCTTT. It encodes CASSLTPRMNTEAFF.

Here the CDR3 DNA reads TGCGCCAGTCGAGGGGTAAACACTGAAGCTTTCTTT. This sequence encodes CASRGVNTEAFF. This chain joins TRBV5-1 and TRBJ1-1; TRBD1 is a possible D gene (5 bases). The CDR3 loop spans 12 amino acids. V was shortened by 8 bases and J by 2 bases, with 10 bases between the two germline ends. Germline V gene lookup returns CDR1 SGHRS and CDR2 YFSETQ.

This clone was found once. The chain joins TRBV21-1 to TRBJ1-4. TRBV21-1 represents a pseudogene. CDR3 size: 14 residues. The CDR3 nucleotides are TGTGCCAGCAGCAGTTACGCGGCAACAGAAAAACTGTTTTTT. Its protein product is CASSSYAATEKLFF.

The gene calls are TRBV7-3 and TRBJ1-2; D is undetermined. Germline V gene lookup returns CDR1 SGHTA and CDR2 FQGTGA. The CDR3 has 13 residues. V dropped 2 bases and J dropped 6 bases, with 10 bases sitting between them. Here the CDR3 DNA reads TGTGCCAGCAGCTTAGGCAGGTTCGATGGCTACACCTTC. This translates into CASSLGRFDGYTF.

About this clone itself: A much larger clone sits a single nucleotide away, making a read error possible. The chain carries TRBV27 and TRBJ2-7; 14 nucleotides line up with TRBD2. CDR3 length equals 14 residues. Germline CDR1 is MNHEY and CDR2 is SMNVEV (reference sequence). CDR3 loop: CASTRLAGGGEQCF. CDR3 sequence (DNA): TGTGCCAGCACCCGACTAGCGGGAGGGGGCGAGCAGTGCTTC.